Listed here are 27 T cell receptor beta chains from one sample, sequenced in a study of blood T cell repertoires in COVID-19. The repertoire was sequenced with immunoSEQ multiplex PCR; TCRdb's copy has only in-frame clones and lacks some. There are 98,000 or so clones in the sample; around 84% occur only once, and under 15% lies in the top ten. Material for sequencing was peripheral blood. These receptors were taken from a woman aged 55-75 years in a cohort sampled during active or convalescent COVID-19.

The chain uses TRBV6-5 and TRBJ2-7, with TRBD1 matching 9 bases. CDR1 and CDR2 (germline): MNHEY, SVGAGI. V lost 3 bases to trimming and J lost 5 bases; unmatched junction nucleotides: 5. The CDR3 has 14 residues. Here the CDR3 DNA reads TGTGCCAGCAGTTATGGGGACAGGGAGGACGAGCAGTACTTC. Protein: CASSYGDREDEQYF.

The V gene is TRBV28, the J gene TRBJ2-2; possibly TRBD2 for D (6 bases). This CDR3 comprises 15 residues. The V end was cut by 2 bases, the J end by 4 bases, with 11 bases between. Per germline, CDR1 MDHEN and CDR2 SYDVKM. CDR3 residues: CASSLEAGSTGELFF. The CDR3 bases are TGTGCCAGCAGTTTAGAGGCGGGGAGCACCGGGGAGCTGTTTTTT.

This clone was seen a single time. V usage is TRBV5-4 and J usage is TRBJ2-5; 7 bases fit TRBD2. This CDR3 region has 14 residues. Trimming took 4 bases from V and 4 from J; bases not matched to a gene: 7. Looked up from germline, CDR1 is SGHNT and CDR2 is YYREEE (reference sequence). The CDR3 coding sequence is TGTGCCAGCAGCCCGGGAGGTCTAGGAGAGACCCAGTACTTC. It translates to CASSPGGLGETQYF.

The CDR3 DNA reads TGTGCCAGTATGAGCGGGGTGAGCAATGAGCAGTTCTTC. Its protein is CASMSGVSNEQFF. The gene calls are TRBV19 and TRBJ2-1, with TRBD2 matching over 7 bases. The CDR3 is 13 amino acids. The germline V gene has CDR1 LNHDA and CDR2 SQIVND (reference sequence). Unmatched junction bases numbered 6, after V lost 7 bases and J lost 6 bases.

The rearrangement joins TRBV10-3 to TRBJ2-5; 9 positions agree with TRBD1. Germline V gene sequence: CDR1 ENHRY, CDR2 SYGVKD. The V segment lost 0 bases and the J segment 3 bases; nucleotides outside the gene matches: 2. The CDR3 contains 15 residues. CDR3 DNA sequence: TGTGCCATCAGTGAGTCGGGACAGGGAAAAGAGACCCAGTACTTC. This gives the protein CAISESGQGKETQYF.

The V gene is TRBV19, the J gene TRBJ1-2; D is unresolved. The germline gives CDR1 LNHDA, CDR2 SQIVND (reference sequence). The CDR3 totals 16 residues. The ends were cut back, 8 bases at V and 2 bases at J, with 21 bases in the middle. For the CDR3, the DNA is TGTGCCAGTTATCGACAAGGCCGAGCGGGCAACTATGGCTACACCTTC. Translated, it gives CASYRQGRAGNYGYTF. The variable domain in full, completed from reference TRBV19 and TRBJ1-2, reads DGGITQSPKYLFRKEGQNVTLSCEQNLNHDAMYWYRQDPGQGLRLIYYSQIVNDFQKGDIAEGYSVSREKKESFPLTVTSAQKNPTAFYLCASYRQGRAGNYGYTFGSGTRLTVV.

The chain employs TRBV5-4 and TRBJ2-5, with TRBD2 matching 7 bases. Trimming cost V 3 bases and J 4 bases; bases outside gene matches: 6. The CDR3 runs to 14 residues. The germline V gene has CDR1 SGHNT and CDR2 YYREEE (reference sequence). CDR3 DNA sequence: TGTGCCAGCAGCTCCCCCAGGGAGGGAGAGACCCAGTACTTC. Translation: CASSSPREGETQYF.

This chain uses TRBV7-2 with TRBJ1-1; D ambiguous. Per the germline V gene, CDR1 is SGHTA and CDR2 is FQGNSA. The CDR3 runs 13 residues. The germline V and J ends were trimmed by 4 bases and 3 bases, with 9 bases remaining between them. The CDR3 region has the DNA TGTGCCAGCAGCTCCCCAGGTTACACTGAAGCTTTCTTT. It codes for CASSSPGYTEAFF.

This clone showed up just a few times. The chain carries TRBV9 and TRBJ2-7; TRBD2 aligns across 13 bases. The CDR3 runs 17 residues. The V segment lost 0 bases and the J segment 7 bases; nucleotides outside the gene matches: 10. The germline CDR1 and CDR2 sequences are SGDLS and YYNGEE. The CDR3 loop reads CASSVVPGLAGEGEQYF. The CDR3 coding sequence is TGTGCCAGCAGCGTAGTCCCCGGACTAGCGGGAGAAGGGGAGCAGTACTTC. The full variable domain, its missing parts supplied by reference TRBV9 and TRBJ2-7, is DSGVTQTPKHLITATGQRVTLRCSPRSGDLSVYWYQQSLDQGLQFLIQYYNGEERAKGNILERFSAQQFPDLHSELNLSSLELGDSALYFCASSVVPGLAGEGEQYFGPGTRLTVT.

V gene TRBV20-1 combines with J gene TRBJ1-5; D gene ambiguous. Between the trimmed V and J ends, which lost 3 bases and 2 bases, there was a span of 14 bases. This CDR3 has 15 residues. The germline V gene encodes CDR1 DFQATT and CDR2 SNEGSKA (reference sequence). The CDR3 reads CSASLSGSGNQPQHF. In DNA form, the CDR3 reads TGCAGTGCTAGTCTGTCGGGATCGGGCAATCAGCCCCAGCATTTT.

The rearrangement links TRBV6-1 to TRBJ1-2; 9 nucleotides match TRBD1. The CDR3 totals 17 residues. Trimming cost V 2 bases and J 6 bases; bases outside gene matches: 13. Germline loops: CDR1 MNHNS, CDR2 SASEGT. CDR3 in amino acids: CASSEPGQGSGWDGYTF. The CDR3 nucleotides read TGTGCCAGCAGTGAACCGGGACAGGGCAGCGGTTGGGATGGCTACACCTTC.

V and J are TRBV4-1 and TRBJ2-5; 7 nucleotides agree with TRBD2. Germline CDR1 reads MGHRA; CDR2 reads YSYEKL. The length of the CDR3 is 15 residues. Germline trimming cut 4 bases from V and 3 bases from J; bases unmatched to any gene: 8. CDR3 region: CASSPLMGGEETQYF. CDR3 in DNA: TGCGCCAGCAGCCCACTTATGGGAGGGGAAGAGACCCAGTACTTC.

In its sample, this clone was seen a few times. The chain is built from TRBV6-5 and TRBJ1-3; a weak D match, TRBD1 (5 bases). The CDR3 has 14 residues. Germline CDR1 MNHEY, CDR2 SVGAGI. The V gene lost 6 bases and the J gene lost 0 bases, with 9 bases spanning the gap. Written as DNA, the CDR3 is TGTGCCAGCAGGTCCAGGGTCTCTGGAAACACCATATATTTT. Its protein is CASRSRVSGNTIYF.

The chain links TRBV19 to TRBJ2-2; possibly TRBD1 for D (6 bases). Germline V gene data show CDR1 as LNHDA and CDR2 as SQIVND (reference sequence). CDR3 length equals 14 residues. Trimming removed 6 bases from V and 5 bases from J, with 13 bases in between. The CDR3 nucleotides read TGTGCCAGTAGGACGGACAGTTTGACCGGGGAGCTGTTTTTT. Translated, it gives CASRTDSLTGELFF.

This clone was counted a few times. The chain has TRBV9 and TRBJ2-2, with 7 bases lining up with TRBD2. The CDR3 is made up of 15 amino acids. The germline V gene has CDR1 SGDLS and CDR2 YYNGEE. V shed 4 bases, J shed 4 bases, and the junction held 7 bases outside the gene matches. As DNA, the CDR3 is TGTGCCAGCAGCCCCCGGGGAGGGGCCACCGGGGAGCTGTTTTTT. This translates into CASSPRGGATGELFF.

The rearrangement uses TRBV7-9 and TRBJ2-7, with a possible D match to TRBD1 (5 bases). V lost 0 bases, J lost 4 bases, and 10 bases lay in between. Germline lookup yields CDR1 SEHNR and CDR2 FQNEAQ (reference sequence). The CDR3 runs 14 residues. The CDR3 DNA reads TGTGCCAGCAGCTTAGCCCAGGGATGGTACGAGCAGTACTTC. It is translated as CASSLAQGWYEQYF.

CDR3 nucleotides: TGTGCCAGCAGGGGGCCAAAGAGGGAAAAACTGTTTTTT. It specifies CASRGPKREKLFF. This chain joins TRBV28 and TRBJ1-4; D possibly corresponds to TRBD1 (5 bases). CDR1 and CDR2 from the germline V gene are MDHEN and SYDVKM. This CDR3 region has 13 residues. The V end lost 6 bases, the J end lost 8 bases, and 13 bases lay between the germline ends.

J is TRBJ2-7 and V is TRBV10-3; TRBD1 agrees at 11 bases. In germline, CDR1 is ENHRY, CDR2 SYGVKD. This CDR3 has 13 residues. V lost 10 bases, J lost 6 bases, and 8 bases stayed unmatched. This CDR3 reads CASSPGQGGEQYF. Here the CDR3 DNA reads TGTGCCAGTAGTCCGGGACAGGGGGGCGAGCAGTACTTC.

The chain is built from TRBV11-2 and TRBJ1-1; TRBD1 aligns across 7 bases. Germline-derived CDR1 and CDR2 are SGHAT and FQNNGV. V lost 7 bases, J lost 2 bases, and 10 bases stayed unmatched. The CDR3 is made up of 15 amino acids. The CDR3 loop reads CASKIYRGINTEAFF. The CDR3 nucleotides are TGTGCCAGCAAAATCTACAGGGGAATTAACACTGAAGCTTTCTTT.

This chain connects TRBV6-6 to TRBJ1-6; 7 bases match TRBD1. CDR3 length: 15 residues. The J segment lost 9 bases and the V segment lost 2 bases, leaving 7 bases of the junction unmatched. Germline V gene data show CDR1 as MNHNY and CDR2 as SVGAGI (reference sequence). Here the CDR3 DNA reads TGTGCCAGCAGTTACGGGGACAGTCCGGCTTCACCCCTCCACTTT. It is translated as CASSYGDSPASPLHF.

This clone appeared once. The rearrangement uses TRBV6-5 and TRBJ1-1; possible D gene TRBD1, 6 bases. Germline CDR1 and CDR2: MNHEY and SVGAGI. CDR3 length equals 15 residues. V lost 6 bases and J 5 bases, leaving 19 bases between the germline ends. Here the CDR3 DNA reads TGTGCCAGCAGCCAGAATGGGGGCACAAAAACTGAAGCTTTCTTT. This encodes CASSQNGGTKTEAFF.

The V call is TRBV7-9, the J call TRBJ1-4; TRBD1 agrees at 7 bases. Germline V CDR1 and CDR2: SEHNR, FQNEAQ (reference sequence). The CDR3 totals 12 residues. V shed 5 bases, J shed 14 bases, and the junction held 8 bases outside the gene matches. CDR3: CASSPIDRALFF. DNA of the CDR3: TGTGCCAGCAGCCCAATCGACAGGGCCCTGTTTTTT. Full variable domain (rest looked up from reference TRBV7-9 and TRBJ1-4): DTGVSQNPRHKITKRGQNVTFRCDPISEHNRLYWYRQTLGQGPEFLTYFQNEAQLEKSRLLSDRFSAERPKGSFSTLEIQRTEQGDSAMYLCASSPIDRALFFGSGTQLSVL.

The V call is TRBV2, the J call TRBJ1-5, with 8 nucleotides matching TRBD1. The length of the CDR3 is 14 residues. Germline CDR1 reads SNHLY; CDR2 reads FYNNEI. With 2 bases clipped from V and 6 bases from J, the junction kept 3 bases outside the gene matches. This chain's CDR3 is CASSEQGASQPQHF. The CDR3 nucleotides read TGTGCCAGCAGTGAACAGGGGGCGAGTCAGCCCCAGCATTTT.

CDR3 sequence: CASSHPGQGADGGYTF. Written as DNA, the CDR3 is TGTGCCAGCAGCCACCCCGGACAGGGGGCGGACGGTGGCTACACCTTC. J is TRBJ1-2 and V is TRBV4-2, with 11 bases fitting TRBD1. V lost 3 bases to trimming and J lost 7 bases; unmatched junction nucleotides: 10. Germline V gene data show CDR1 as LGHNA and CDR2 as YNFKEQ. CDR3 size: 16 residues.

The chain has TRBV9 and TRBJ2-3; 8 bases match TRBD1. This CDR3 contains 15 residues. V was pared by 3 bases and J by 2 bases, with 5 bases of the junction left unmatched. CDR1 is SGDLS, CDR2 YYNGEE, per germline. The CDR3 spells CASSALDRVTDTQYF. The CDR3 DNA reads TGTGCCAGCAGCGCCTTGGACAGGGTCACAGATACGCAGTATTTT.

The chain employs TRBV3-1 (or the pseudogene TRBV3-2) and TRBJ2-7; 8 bases match TRBD2. The CDR3 runs 17 residues. Looked up from germline, CDR1 is LGHDT and CDR2 is YNNKEL (reference sequence). V shed 2 bases, J shed 2 bases, and the junction held 11 bases outside the gene matches. CDR3 protein: CASSQPAGTSSAYEQYF. The CDR3 bases are TGTGCCAGCAGCCAACCGGCCGGGACTAGTTCTGCCTACGAGCAGTACTTC.

The count of this clone is one. The chain couples TRBV5-1 to TRBJ1-6; 10 bases agree with TRBD1. Germline trimming cut 2 bases from V and 10 bases from J; bases unmatched to any gene: 12. This CDR3 has 17 amino acids. Germline assignment: CDR1 SGHRS and CDR2 YFSETQ. CDR3 loop: CASSFNDRGLVGSPLHF. The DNA of the CDR3 is TGCGCCAGCAGCTTCAACGACAGGGGGCTCGTTGGCTCACCCCTCCACTTT.